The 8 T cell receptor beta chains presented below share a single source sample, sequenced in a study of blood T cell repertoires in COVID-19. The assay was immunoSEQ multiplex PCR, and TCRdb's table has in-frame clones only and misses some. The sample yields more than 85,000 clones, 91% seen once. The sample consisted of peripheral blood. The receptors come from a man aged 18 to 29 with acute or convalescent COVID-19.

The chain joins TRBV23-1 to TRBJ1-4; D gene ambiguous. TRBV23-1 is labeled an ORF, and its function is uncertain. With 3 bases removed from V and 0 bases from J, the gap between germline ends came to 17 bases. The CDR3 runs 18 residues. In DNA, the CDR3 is TGCGCCAGCAGTCATTATACGGAGATTGAGGCAACTAATGAAAAACTGTTTTTT. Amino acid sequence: CASSHYTEIEATNEKLFF.

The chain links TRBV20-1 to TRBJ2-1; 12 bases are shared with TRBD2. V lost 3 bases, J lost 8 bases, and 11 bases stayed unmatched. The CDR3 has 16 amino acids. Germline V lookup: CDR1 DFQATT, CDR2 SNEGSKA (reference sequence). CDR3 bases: TGCAGTGCTAGTCCTCGACTAGCGGGAGCACCAGATGAGCAGTTCTTC. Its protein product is CSASPRLAGAPDEQFF.

The CDR3: CASSLSAGTGEAFF. The CDR3 DNA follows: TGTGCCAGCAGCTTAAGTGCCGGGACAGGGGAAGCTTTCTTT. The chain joins TRBV7-9 to TRBJ1-1, with 9 positions matching TRBD1. The trim removed 2 bases at V and 8 bases at J, leaving 6 bases unmatched. Germline V gene data show CDR1 as SEHNR and CDR2 as FQNEAQ (reference sequence). This CDR3 spans 14 amino acids.

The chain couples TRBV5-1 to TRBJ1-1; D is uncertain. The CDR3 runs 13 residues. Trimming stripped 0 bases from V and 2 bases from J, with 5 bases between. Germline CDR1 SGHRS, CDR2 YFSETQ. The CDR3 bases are TGCGCCAGCAGCTTGGAGCAAAACACTGAAGCTTTCTTT. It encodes CASSLEQNTEAFF.

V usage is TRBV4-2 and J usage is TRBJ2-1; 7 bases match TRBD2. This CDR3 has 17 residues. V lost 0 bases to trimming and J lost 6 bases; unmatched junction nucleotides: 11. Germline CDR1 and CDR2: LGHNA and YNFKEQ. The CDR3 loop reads CASSQDGGGSRFNEQFF. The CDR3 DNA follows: TGTGCCAGCAGCCAAGATGGGGGGGGGAGTAGGTTCAATGAGCAGTTCTTC.

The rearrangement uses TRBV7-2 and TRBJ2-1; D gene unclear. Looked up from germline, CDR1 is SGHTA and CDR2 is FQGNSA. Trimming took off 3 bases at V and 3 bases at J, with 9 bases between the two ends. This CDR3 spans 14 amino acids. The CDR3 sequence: CASSLTWFYNEQFF. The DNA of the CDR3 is TGTGCCAGCAGCTTGACTTGGTTCTACAATGAGCAGTTCTTC.

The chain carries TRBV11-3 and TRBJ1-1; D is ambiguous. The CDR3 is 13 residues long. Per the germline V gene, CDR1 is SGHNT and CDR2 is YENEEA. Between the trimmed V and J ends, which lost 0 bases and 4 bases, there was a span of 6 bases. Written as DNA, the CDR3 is TGTGCCAGCAGCTTAGAGGAGAGCACTGAAGCTTTCTTT. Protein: CASSLEESTEAFF.

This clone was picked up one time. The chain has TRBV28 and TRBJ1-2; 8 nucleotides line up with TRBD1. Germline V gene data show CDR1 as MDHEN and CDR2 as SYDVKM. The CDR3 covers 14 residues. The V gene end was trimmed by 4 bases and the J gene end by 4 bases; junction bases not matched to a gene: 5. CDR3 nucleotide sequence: TGTGCCAGCAGTTCCAGGGGGCTCGGCTATGGCTACACCTTC. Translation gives CASSSRGLGYGYTF.